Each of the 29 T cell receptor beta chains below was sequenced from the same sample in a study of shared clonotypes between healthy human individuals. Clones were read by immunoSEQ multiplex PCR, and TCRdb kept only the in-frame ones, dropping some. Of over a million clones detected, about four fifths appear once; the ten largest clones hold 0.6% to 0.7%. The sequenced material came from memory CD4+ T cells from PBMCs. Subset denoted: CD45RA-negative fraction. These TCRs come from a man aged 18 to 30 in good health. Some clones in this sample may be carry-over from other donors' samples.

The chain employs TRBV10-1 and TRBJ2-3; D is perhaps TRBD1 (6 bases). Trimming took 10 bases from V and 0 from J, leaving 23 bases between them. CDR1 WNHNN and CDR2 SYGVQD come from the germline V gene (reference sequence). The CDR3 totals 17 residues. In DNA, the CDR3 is TGCGCCATACCCGGGACACAAAAAGTGGGCAGCACAGATACGCAGTATTTT. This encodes CAIPGTQKVGSTDTQYF.

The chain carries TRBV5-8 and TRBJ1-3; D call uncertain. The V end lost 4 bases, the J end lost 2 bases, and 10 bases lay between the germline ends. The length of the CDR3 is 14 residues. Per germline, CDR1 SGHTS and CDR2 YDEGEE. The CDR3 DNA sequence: TGTGCCAGCAGCAGGGAACGACCTGGAAACACCATATATTTT. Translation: CASSRERPGNTIYF.

The CDR3 loop reads CASSQSSGANVLTF. The CDR3 DNA sequence: TGCGCCAGCAGCCAGTCCTCTGGGGCCAACGTCCTGACTTTC. V is TRBV5-1 and J is TRBJ2-6, with D hard to call. V lost 4 bases, J lost 0 bases, and 5 bases lay in between. Germline values: CDR1 SGHRS, CDR2 YFSETQ. The CDR3 totals 14 residues. Variable domain in full (rest from reference TRBV5-1 and TRBJ2-6): KAGVTQTPRYLIKTRGQQVTLSCSPISGHRSVSWYQQTPGQGLQFLFEYFSETQRNKGNFPGRFSGRQFSNSRSEMNVSTLELGDSALYLCASSQSSGANVLTFGAGSRLTVL.

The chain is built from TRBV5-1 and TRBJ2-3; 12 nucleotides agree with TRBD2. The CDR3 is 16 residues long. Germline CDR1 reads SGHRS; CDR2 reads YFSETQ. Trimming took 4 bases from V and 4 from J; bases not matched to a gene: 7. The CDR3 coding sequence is TGCGCCAGCAGCCCCGGACTAGCGGGAACGGCAGATACGCAGTATTTT. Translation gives CASSPGLAGTADTQYF.

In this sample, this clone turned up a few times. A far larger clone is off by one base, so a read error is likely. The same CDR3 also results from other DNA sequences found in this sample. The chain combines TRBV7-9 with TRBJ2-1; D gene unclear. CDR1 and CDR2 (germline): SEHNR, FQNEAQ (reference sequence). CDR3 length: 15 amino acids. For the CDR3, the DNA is TGTGCCAGCAGCTTAGTTCCAGAGGCCTACAACGAGCAGTTCTTC. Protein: CASSLVPEAYNEQFF.

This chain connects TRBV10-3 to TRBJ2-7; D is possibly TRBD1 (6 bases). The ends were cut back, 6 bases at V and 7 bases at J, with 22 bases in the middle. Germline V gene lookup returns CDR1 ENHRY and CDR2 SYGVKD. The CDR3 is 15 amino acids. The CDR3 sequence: CAISARQADQDEQYF. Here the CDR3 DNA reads TGTGCCATCAGCGCCCGACAGGCTGATCAGGATGAGCAGTACTTC.

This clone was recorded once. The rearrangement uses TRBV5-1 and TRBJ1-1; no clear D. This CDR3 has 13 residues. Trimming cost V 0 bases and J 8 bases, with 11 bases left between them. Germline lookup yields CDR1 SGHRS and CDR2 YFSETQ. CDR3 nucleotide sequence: TGCGCCAGCAGCTTGGTGACGGCAGGCGAAGCTTTCTTT. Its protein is CASSLVTAGEAFF.

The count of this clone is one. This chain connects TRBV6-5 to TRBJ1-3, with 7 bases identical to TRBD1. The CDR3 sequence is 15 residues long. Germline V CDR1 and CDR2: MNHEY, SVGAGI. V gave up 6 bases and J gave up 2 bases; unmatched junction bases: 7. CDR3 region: CASSRRDRAGNTIYF. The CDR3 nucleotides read TGTGCCAGCAGCCGTCGAGACAGGGCTGGAAACACCATATATTTT.

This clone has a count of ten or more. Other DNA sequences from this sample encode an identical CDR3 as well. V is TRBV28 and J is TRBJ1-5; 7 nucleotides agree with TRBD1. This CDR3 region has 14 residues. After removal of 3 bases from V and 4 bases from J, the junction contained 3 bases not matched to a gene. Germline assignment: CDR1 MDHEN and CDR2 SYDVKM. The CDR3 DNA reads TGTGCCAGCAGTTTGGACAGGAGAAATCAGCCCCAGCATTTT. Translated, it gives CASSLDRRNQPQHF.

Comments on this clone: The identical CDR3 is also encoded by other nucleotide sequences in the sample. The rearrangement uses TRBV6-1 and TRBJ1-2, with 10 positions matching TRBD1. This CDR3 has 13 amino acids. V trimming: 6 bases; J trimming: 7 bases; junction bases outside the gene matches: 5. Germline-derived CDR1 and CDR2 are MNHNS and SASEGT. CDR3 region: CASSAGTGVGYTF. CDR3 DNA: TGTGCCAGCAGCGCAGGGACAGGGGTTGGCTACACCTTC.

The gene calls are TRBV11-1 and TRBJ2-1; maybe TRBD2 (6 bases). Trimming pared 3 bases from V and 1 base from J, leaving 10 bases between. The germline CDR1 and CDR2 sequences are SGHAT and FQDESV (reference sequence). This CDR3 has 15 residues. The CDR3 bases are TGTGCCAGCAGCTTTGGGGGGACTTCCTACAATGAGCAGTTCTTC. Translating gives CASSFGGTSYNEQFF.

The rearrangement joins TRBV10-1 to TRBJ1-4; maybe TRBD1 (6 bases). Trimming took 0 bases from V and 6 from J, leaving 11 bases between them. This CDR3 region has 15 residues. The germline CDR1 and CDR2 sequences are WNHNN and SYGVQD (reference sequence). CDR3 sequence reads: CASSESSRGDEKLFF. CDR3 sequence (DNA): TGCGCCAGCAGTGAGTCGAGCAGGGGTGATGAAAAACTGTTTTTT.

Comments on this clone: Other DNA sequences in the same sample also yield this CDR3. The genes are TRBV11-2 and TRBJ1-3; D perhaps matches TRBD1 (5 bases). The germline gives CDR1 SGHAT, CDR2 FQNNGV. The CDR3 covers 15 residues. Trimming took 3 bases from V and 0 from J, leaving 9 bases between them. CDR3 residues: CASSLGRNSGNTIYF. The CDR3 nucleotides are TGTGCCAGCAGCTTGGGACGGAACTCTGGAAACACCATATATTTT.

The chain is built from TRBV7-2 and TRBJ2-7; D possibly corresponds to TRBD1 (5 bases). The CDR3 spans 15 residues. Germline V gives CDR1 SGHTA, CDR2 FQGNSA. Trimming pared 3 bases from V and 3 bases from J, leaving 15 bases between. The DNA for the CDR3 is TGTGCCAGCAGCTTTTCCAGGGATCAGGGCTACGAGCAGTACTTC. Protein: CASSFSRDQGYEQYF. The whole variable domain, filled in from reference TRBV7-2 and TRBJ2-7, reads GAGVSQSPSNKVTEKGKDVELRCDPISGHTALYWYRQSLGQGLEFLIYFQGNSAPDKSGLPSDRFSAERTGGSVSTLTIQRTQQEDSAVYLCASSFSRDQGYEQYFGPGTRLTVT.

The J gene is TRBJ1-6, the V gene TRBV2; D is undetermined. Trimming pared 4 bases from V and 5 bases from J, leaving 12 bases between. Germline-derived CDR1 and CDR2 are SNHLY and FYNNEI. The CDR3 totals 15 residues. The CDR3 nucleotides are TGTGCCAGCAGTGCACGGCAAACAGATAATTCACCCCTCCACTTT. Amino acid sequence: CASSARQTDNSPLHF.

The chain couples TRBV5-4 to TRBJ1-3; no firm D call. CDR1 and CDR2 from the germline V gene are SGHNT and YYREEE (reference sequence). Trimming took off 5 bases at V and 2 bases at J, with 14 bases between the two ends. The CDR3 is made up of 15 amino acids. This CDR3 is CASSRDSSPGNTIYF. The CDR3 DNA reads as TGTGCCAGCAGTCGAGACTCAAGCCCTGGAAACACCATATATTTT.

The CDR3 is CASSIGASGLNEQFF. CDR3 nucleotides: TGTGCCAGTAGTATAGGGGCTAGCGGGCTCAATGAGCAGTTCTTC. The chain joins TRBV19 to TRBJ2-1, with TRBD2 matching over 8 bases. This CDR3 comprises 15 residues. The V gene's germline CDR1 is LNHDA and CDR2 SQIVND (reference sequence). V lost 1 base, J lost 6 bases, and 5 bases stayed unmatched.

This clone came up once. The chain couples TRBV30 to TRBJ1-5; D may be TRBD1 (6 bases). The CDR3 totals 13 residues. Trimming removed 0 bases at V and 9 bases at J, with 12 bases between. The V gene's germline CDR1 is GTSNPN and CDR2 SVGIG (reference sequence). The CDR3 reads CAWSVQGDRPQHF. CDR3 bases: TGTGCCTGGAGTGTACAGGGAGATAGGCCCCAGCATTTT.

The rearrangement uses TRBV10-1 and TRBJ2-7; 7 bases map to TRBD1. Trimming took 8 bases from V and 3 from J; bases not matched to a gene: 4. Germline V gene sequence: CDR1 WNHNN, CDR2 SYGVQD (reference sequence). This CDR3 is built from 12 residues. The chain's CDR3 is CASLGQRYEQYF. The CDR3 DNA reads TGCGCCAGCCTGGGACAGCGCTACGAGCAGTACTTC.

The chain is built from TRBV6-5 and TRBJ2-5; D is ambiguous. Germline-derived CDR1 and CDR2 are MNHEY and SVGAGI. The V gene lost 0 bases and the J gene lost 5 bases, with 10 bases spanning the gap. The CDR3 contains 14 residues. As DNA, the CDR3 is TGTGCCAGCAGTTACTCACAGTCTGTGGAGACCCAGTACTTC. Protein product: CASSYSQSVETQYF.

CDR3 in DNA: TGTGCCTGGAGTTCGGGGGGCGGCAATCAGCCCCAGCATTTT. Protein: CAWSSGGGNQPQHF. The gene calls are TRBV30 and TRBJ1-5; D may be TRBD1 (6 bases). The V end was cut by 2 bases, the J end by 2 bases, with 10 bases between. This CDR3 comprises 14 residues. Germline CDR1 GTSNPN, CDR2 SVGIG (reference sequence).

CDR3 sequence: CASSLYNAIAGRDTQYF. The CDR3 region has the DNA TGCGCCAGCAGCTTATATAACGCCATTGCCGGCCGCGATACGCAGTATTTT. The chain couples TRBV5-1 to TRBJ2-3; D unresolved. The CDR3 runs 17 residues. Germline loops: CDR1 SGHRS, CDR2 YFSETQ. V gave up 2 bases and J gave up 6 bases, with 22 bases separating them.

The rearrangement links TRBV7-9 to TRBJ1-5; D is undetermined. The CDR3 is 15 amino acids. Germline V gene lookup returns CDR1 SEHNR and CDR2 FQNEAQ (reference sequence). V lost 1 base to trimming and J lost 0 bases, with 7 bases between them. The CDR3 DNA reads TGTGCCAGCAGCTTAGGGCAGATTAGCAATCAGCCCCAGCATTTT. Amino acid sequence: CASSLGQISNQPQHF.

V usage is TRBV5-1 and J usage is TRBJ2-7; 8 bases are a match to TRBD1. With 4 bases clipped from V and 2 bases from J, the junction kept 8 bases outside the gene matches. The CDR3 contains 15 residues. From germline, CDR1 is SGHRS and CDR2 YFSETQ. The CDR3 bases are TGCGCCAGCAGCATGGACAGGGTTAAACCCTACGAGCAGTACTTC. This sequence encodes CASSMDRVKPYEQYF.

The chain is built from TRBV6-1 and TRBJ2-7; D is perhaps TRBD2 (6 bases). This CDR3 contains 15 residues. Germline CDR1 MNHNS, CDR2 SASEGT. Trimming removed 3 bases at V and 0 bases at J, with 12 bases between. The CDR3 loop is CASSDPASASYEQYF. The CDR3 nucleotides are TGTGCCAGCAGTGATCCCGCTAGCGCCTCCTACGAGCAGTACTTC.

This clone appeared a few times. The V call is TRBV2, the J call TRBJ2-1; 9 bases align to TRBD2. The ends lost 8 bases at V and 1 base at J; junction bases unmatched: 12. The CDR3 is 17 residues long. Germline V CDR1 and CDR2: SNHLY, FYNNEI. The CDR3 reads CASSTSGLAGSYNEQFF. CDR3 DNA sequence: TGTGCCAGCTCTACCTCCGGGCTAGCGGGATCCTACAATGAGCAGTTCTTC.

CDR3 amino acids: CASSGRPGPNTGELFF. CDR3 nucleotide sequence: TGCGCCAGCAGTGGTCGTCCGGGACCGAACACCGGGGAGCTGTTTTTT. V gene TRBV5-1 combines with J gene TRBJ2-2; TRBD1 or TRBD2 may be the D gene (5 bases each). The CDR3 consists of 16 residues. CDR1 SGHRS and CDR2 YFSETQ come from the germline V gene. The germline V and J ends were trimmed by 5 bases and 0 bases, with 14 bases remaining between them.

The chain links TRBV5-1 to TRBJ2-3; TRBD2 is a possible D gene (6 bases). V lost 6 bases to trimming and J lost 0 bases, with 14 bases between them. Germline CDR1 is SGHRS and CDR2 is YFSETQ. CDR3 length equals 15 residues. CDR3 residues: CASTSNGGSTDTQYF. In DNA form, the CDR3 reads TGCGCCAGCACTTCTAACGGGGGTAGCACAGATACGCAGTATTTT.

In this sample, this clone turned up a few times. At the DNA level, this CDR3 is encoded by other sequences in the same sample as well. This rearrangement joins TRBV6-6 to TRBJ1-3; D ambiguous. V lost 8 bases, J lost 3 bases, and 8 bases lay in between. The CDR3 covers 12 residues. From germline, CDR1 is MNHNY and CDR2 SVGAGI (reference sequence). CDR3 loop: CASLGSGNTIYF. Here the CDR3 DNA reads TGTGCCAGCCTTGGAAGTGGAAACACCATATATTTT.